These 17 T cell receptor beta chains were sequenced from one sample in a study of regulatory T cells in long-lasting Graves disease. Time point given: persistent/refractory GD, antithyroid drugs over 5 years with positive TRAb. The TCR library was made from RNA that had been extracted from PBMCs in TRIzol. Arm-PCR of CDR3 regions with iRepertoire HTBI primers generated TCR beta libraries. One entry per CDR3 protein, called by TCRdb with MiXCR from the multiplex PCR reads. The data contain approximately 470,000 distinct CDR3 sequences, roughly 20% of them singletons. Specimen: peripheral blood mononuclear cells (PBMCs), collected when the disease was refractory, from a patient treated with antithyroid drugs. These receptor sequences come from a female donor with Graves disease.

This clonotype was picked up many times. The rearrangement links TRBV28 to TRBJ2-5, with TRBD2 identical over 9 bases. This CDR3 is built from 15 residues. Unmatched junction bases numbered 16, after V lost 11 bases and J lost 6 bases. Germline V gene data show CDR1 as MDHEN and CDR2 as SYDVKM. CDR3 protein: CAAEQGSGRVQTQYF. The CDR3 DNA reads as TGTGCCGCGGAGCAAGGTAGCGGGAGAGTTCAGACCCAGTACTTC.

This clonotype was counted many times. This sequence joins TRBV20-1 and TRBJ1-1; D possibly corresponds to TRBD1 (5 bases). There are 14 residues in the CDR3. The germline V gene encodes CDR1 DFQATT and CDR2 SNEGSKA (reference sequence). V was cut by 3 bases and J by 0 bases, with 11 bases left in between. DNA of the CDR3: TGCAGTGCTAGCCAGGGAATGATGAACACTGAAGCTTTCTTT. Its protein product is CSASQGMMNTEAFF.

This clonotype has only a few counts. V usage is TRBV7-9 and J usage is TRBJ2-7; D tentatively reads TRBD1 or TRBD2 (5 bases each). V was trimmed by 4 bases and J by 7 bases, leaving 20 bases between them. This CDR3 is built from 15 residues. Germline values: CDR1 SEHNR, CDR2 FQNEAQ (reference sequence). The CDR3 coding sequence is TGTGCCAGCAGCTACTCCGGGGAGAAGGGGAGTGAGCAGTACTTC. It specifies CASSYSGEKGSEQYF.

This chain joins TRBV18 and TRBJ1-1, with D unresolved. CDR1 and CDR2 (germline): KGHSH, LQKENI. The CDR3 is 13 residues long. V was clipped by 5 bases and J by 8 bases, with 15 bases between them. The DNA for the CDR3 is TGTGCCAGCTCAAGAGGAGACGGATGGGAAGCTTTCTTT. Amino acids: CASSRGDGWEAFF.

The J gene is TRBJ2-2, the V gene TRBV7-9; tentative D call: TRBD1 (6 bases). The CDR3 contains 16 residues. Germline values: CDR1 SEHNR, CDR2 FQNEAQ (reference sequence). Trimming took off 0 bases at V and 3 bases at J, with 11 bases between the two ends. The CDR3 DNA reads as TGTGCCAGCAGCTTAGCCAGGGGCCAGCACACCGGGGAGCTGTTTTTT. Translating gives CASSLARGQHTGELFF.

The V call is TRBV5-1, the J call TRBJ1-6; the D is unclear. This CDR3 spans 15 amino acids. CDR1 is SGHRS and CDR2 is YFSETQ in the germline V gene. V was clipped by 0 bases and J by 4 bases, with 8 bases between them. In nucleotides, the CDR3 is TGCGCCAGCAGCTTGGAGAGCCCTTATAATTCACCCCTCCACTTT. This translates into CASSLESPYNSPLHF.

Ten or more counts support this clonotype. The J gene is TRBJ2-7, the V gene TRBV28; TRBD1 matches at 7 bases. Germline V gene lookup returns CDR1 MDHEN and CDR2 SYDVKM. The J segment lost 2 bases and the V segment lost 4 bases, leaving 5 bases of the junction unmatched. The length of the CDR3 is 14 residues. This CDR3 is CASSSPGTAYEQYF. CDR3 nucleotides: TGTGCCAGCAGTTCCCCCGGGACAGCCTACGAGCAGTACTTC.

This clonotype was picked up a small number of times. V usage is TRBV7-8 and J usage is TRBJ2-7, with a weak D call TRBD2 (5 bases). Trimming removed 1 base from V and 1 base from J, with 8 bases in between. CDR1 and CDR2 (germline): SGHVS, FQNEAQ. The CDR3 has 14 residues. CDR3 sequence: CASSLDWTSYEQYF. For the CDR3, the DNA is TGTGCCAGCAGCTTAGACTGGACTTCCTACGAGCAGTACTTC. The full variable domain, rest sourced from reference TRBV7-8 and TRBJ2-7, is GAGVSQSPRYKVAKRGQDVALRCDPISGHVSLFWYQQALGQGPEFLTYFQNEAQLDKSGLPSDRFFAERPEGSVSTLKIQRTQQEDSAVYLCASSLDWTSYEQYFGPGTRLTVT.

This clonotype was observed a handful of times. V gene TRBV20-1 combines with J gene TRBJ1-1, with 8 positions matching TRBD1. V was pared by 5 bases and J by 3 bases, with 5 bases of the junction left unmatched. There are 13 residues in the CDR3. Germline V gene lookup returns CDR1 DFQATT and CDR2 SNEGSKA (reference sequence). CDR3 sequence reads: CSALQGVDTEAFF. In DNA form, the CDR3 reads TGCAGTGCTCTACAGGGGGTCGACACTGAAGCTTTCTTT.

This clonotype was counted many times. J is TRBJ2-7 and V is TRBV30; D might be TRBD1 (5 bases). V lost 0 bases, J lost 4 bases, and 13 bases lay in between. Germline V gene sequence: CDR1 GTSNPN, CDR2 SVGIG (reference sequence). The length of the CDR3 is 14 residues. The CDR3 DNA is TGTGCCTGGAGTGTACGGTGGGGCAGGTACGAGCAGTACTTC. It is translated as CAWSVRWGRYEQYF.

This clonotype was seen many times. The chain couples TRBV19 to TRBJ1-5, with 7 bases matching TRBD1. Germline loops: CDR1 LNHDA, CDR2 SQIVND (reference sequence). This CDR3 region has 17 residues. The junction had 16 bases not matched to a gene; V was cut back by 7 bases and J by 4 bases. Written as DNA, the CDR3 is TGTGCCAGTAAGATGCTTTATCACAGGGGAGGGAATCAGCCCCAGCATTTT. This translates into CASKMLYHRGGNQPQHF.

About this clonotype itself: Relative to the germline gene, one junction end is altered; a read error may explain this. This chain connects TRBV25-1 to TRBJ2-2, with a possible D match to TRBD2 (5 bases). CDR1 is MGHDK, CDR2 SYGVNS, per germline. CDR3 size: 15 residues. As DNA, the CDR3 is TGTGCCAGCAGTCCCGTACTCTGTTGTCACCGGGGAGCTGTTTTT. As protein: CASSPVLCCHRGAVF.

This clonotype was detected a few times. The chain employs TRBV20-1 and TRBJ2-5; no firm D call. The CDR3 totals 12 residues. Germline CDR1 and CDR2: DFQATT and SNEGSKA (reference sequence). Trimming stripped 4 bases from V and 4 bases from J, with 10 bases between. This CDR3 is CSATALGETQYF. CDR3 nucleotides: TGCAGTGCTACTGCTCTTGGAGAGACCCAGTACTTC.

This clonotype appeared a few times. The J gene is TRBJ2-2, the V gene TRBV10-3; D is unresolved. CDR1 and CDR2 (germline): ENHRY, SYGVKD. With 7 bases removed from V and 1 base from J, the gap between germline ends came to 1 base. This CDR3 comprises 11 residues. This CDR3 is CAIKNTGELFF. The CDR3, as DNA: TGTGCCATCAAGAACACCGGGGAGCTGTTTTTT.

The chain uses TRBV6-1 and TRBJ2-2; the match to TRBD2 covers 13 bases. The trim removed 6 bases at V and 5 bases at J, leaving 15 bases unmatched. Germline V gene lookup returns CDR1 MNHNS and CDR2 SASEGT. CDR3 length equals 19 residues. The CDR3 DNA is TGTGCCAGCAGACGCACGCTACTAGCGGGAGGGCCTAAAACCGGGGAGCTGTTTTTT. Translating gives CASRRTLLAGGPKTGELFF.

This clonotype was detected only a few times. The V gene is TRBV5-1, the J gene TRBJ2-7; D is unresolved. CDR3 length equals 14 residues. V was clipped by 0 bases and J by 5 bases, with 12 bases between them. Germline loops: CDR1 SGHRS, CDR2 YFSETQ. This CDR3 reads CASSLARGSDEQYF. DNA for the CDR3: TGCGCCAGCAGCTTGGCCAGAGGATCTGACGAGCAGTACTTC.

The sample holds many counts of this clonotype. The rearrangement links TRBV6-5 to TRBJ1-2; 9 bases match TRBD1. There are 17 residues in the CDR3. Germline V gene sequence: CDR1 MNHEY, CDR2 SVGAGI. Unmatched junction bases numbered 8, after V lost 0 bases and J lost 3 bases. DNA of the CDR3: TGTGCCAGCAGTTACTCTCGACCGGGACAGGGAGACTATGGCTACACCTTC. Its protein product is CASSYSRPGQGDYGYTF.